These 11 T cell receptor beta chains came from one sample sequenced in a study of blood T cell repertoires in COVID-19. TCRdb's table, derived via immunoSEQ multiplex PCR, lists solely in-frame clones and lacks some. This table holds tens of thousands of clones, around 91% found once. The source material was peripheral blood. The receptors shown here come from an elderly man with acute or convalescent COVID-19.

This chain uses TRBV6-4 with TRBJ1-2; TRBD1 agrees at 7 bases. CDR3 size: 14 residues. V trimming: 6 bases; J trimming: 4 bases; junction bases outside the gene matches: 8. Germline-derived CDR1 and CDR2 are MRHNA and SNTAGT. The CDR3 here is CASRNTGAGYGYTF. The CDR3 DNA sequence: TGTGCCAGCAGAAATACAGGGGCCGGCTATGGCTACACCTTC.

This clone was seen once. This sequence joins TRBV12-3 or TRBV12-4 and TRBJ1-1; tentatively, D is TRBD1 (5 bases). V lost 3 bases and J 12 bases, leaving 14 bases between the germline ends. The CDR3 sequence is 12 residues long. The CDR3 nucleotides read TGTGCCAGCAGTTTCATCCAGGGTTTACCTTTCTTT. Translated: CASSFIQGLPFF.

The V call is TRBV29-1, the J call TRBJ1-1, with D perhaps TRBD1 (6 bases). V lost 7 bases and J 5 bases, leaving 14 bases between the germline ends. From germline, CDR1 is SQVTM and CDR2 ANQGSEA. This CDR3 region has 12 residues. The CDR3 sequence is CSGDKGATEAFF. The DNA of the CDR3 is TGCAGCGGGGACAAAGGAGCAACTGAAGCTTTCTTT.

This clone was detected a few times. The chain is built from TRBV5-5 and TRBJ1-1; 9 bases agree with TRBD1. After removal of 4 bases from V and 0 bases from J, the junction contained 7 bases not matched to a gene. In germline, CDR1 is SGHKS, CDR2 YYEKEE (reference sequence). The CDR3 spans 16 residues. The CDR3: CASSRGQGTMNTEAFF. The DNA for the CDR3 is TGTGCCAGCAGCAGAGGACAGGGGACTATGAACACTGAAGCTTTCTTT.

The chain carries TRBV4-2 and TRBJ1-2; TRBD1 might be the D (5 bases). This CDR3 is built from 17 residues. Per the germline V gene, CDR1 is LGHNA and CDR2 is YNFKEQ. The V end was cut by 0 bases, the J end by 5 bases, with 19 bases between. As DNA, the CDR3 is TGTGCCAGCAGCCAAGATCTGATGGGCAGGGTGGGGTATGGCTACACCTTC. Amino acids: CASSQDLMGRVGYGYTF.

CDR3 protein: CASRVSQGASYF. The CDR3 nucleotides are TGTGCCAGCAGGGTCTCCCAGGGCGCGTCGTACTTC. The chain couples TRBV11-2 to TRBJ2-7; possibly TRBD1 for D (5 bases). Germline CDR1 SGHAT, CDR2 FQNNGV. CDR3 size: 12 residues. V lost 6 bases and J lost 12, with 18 bases in between.

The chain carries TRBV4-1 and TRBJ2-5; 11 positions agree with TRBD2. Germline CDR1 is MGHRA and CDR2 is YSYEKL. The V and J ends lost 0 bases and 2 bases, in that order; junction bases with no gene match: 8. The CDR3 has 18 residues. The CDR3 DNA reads TGCGCCAGCAGCCAAGATCGGGGGACTAGCGGCCCACAAGAGACCCAGTACTTC. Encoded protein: CASSQDRGTSGPQETQYF.

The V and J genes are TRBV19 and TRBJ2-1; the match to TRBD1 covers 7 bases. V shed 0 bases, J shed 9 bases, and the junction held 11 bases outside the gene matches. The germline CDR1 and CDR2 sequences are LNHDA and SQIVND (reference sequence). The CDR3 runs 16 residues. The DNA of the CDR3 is TGTGCCAGTAGTATAGATCTAAGGGGGCCTGGGGGTGAGCAGTTCTTC. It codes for CASSIDLRGPGGEQFF.

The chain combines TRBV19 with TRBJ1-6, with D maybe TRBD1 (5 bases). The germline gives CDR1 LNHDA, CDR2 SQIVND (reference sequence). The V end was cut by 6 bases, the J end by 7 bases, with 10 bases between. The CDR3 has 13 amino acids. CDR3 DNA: TGTGCCAGTAGCCTCGACAGAAATTCACCCCTCCACTTT. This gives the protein CASSLDRNSPLHF. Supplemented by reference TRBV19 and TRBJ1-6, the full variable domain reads DGGITQSPKYLFRKEGQNVTLSCEQNLNHDAMYWYRQDPGQGLRLIYYSQIVNDFQKGDIAEGYSVSREKKESFPLTVTSAQKNPTAFYLCASSLDRNSPLHFGNGTRLTVT.

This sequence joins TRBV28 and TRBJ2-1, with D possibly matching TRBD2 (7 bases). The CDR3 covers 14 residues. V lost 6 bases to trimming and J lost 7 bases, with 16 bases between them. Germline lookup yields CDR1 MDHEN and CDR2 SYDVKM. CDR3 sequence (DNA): TGTGCCAGCAGGAGTGCGGGGGCTGGGAATGAGCAGTTCTTC. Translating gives CASRSAGAGNEQFF.

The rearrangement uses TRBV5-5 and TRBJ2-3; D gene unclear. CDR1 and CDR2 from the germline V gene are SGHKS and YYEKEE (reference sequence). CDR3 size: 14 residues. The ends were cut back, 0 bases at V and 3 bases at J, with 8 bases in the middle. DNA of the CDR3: TGTGCCAGCAGCTTGGTGACTGCAACAGATACGCAGTATTTT. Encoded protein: CASSLVTATDTQYF.